This TCR beta chain is drawn from a study of cytomegalovirus exposure and HLA in healthy donors. The CDR3 length is 12 residues. The V gene's germline CDR1 is SNHLY and CDR2 FYNNEI. V lost 3 bases, J lost 11 bases, and 5 bases stayed unmatched. Primers: 60 Vbeta forward and 13 Jbeta reverse. The assay was immunoSEQ multiplex PCR, and TCRdb's table has in-frame clones only and misses some. In the table there are roughly 150,000 clones, approximately 61% of which are singletons. The TCR was taken from a human donor in good health. The chain employs TRBV2 and TRBJ2-5; 8 bases line up with TRBD1. Material: PBMCs. The CDR3: CASSEDRVEQYF. CDR3 nucleotide sequence: TGTGCCAGCAGTGAGGACAGGGTTGAGCAGTACTTC.